The present T cell receptor beta chain was sequenced within a study of cytomegalovirus exposure and HLA in healthy donors. In regard to this clone: Its antigen is undetermined.

Study-level results: In the 120 or so validation repertoires, approximately 94% of cluster scores exceeded 0, per a later analysis. Among TCR sequences, most were rare, though some public TCRs appeared in many donors.

Germline CDR1 is MGHRA and CDR2 is YSYEKL. V trimming: 4 bases; J trimming: 0 bases; junction bases outside the gene matches: 15. CDR3 size: 20 residues. Method: immunoSEQ multiplex PCR; TCRdb's copy keeps in-frame clones and lacks some. The sample lists 160,000 or so clones, 88% occurring once. This chain joins TRBV4-1 and TRBJ1-4, with TRBD1 identical over 9 bases. The sequencing sample was made of PBMCs. The source of this sequence is a man aged 18 to 29 in good health and CMV-seronegative. CDR3 sequence: CASSPRGPGGQGSTNEKLFF. In DNA form, the CDR3 reads TGCGCCAGCAGCCCCCGGGGTCCTGGGGGACAGGGTTCAACTAATGAAAAACTGTTTTTT.